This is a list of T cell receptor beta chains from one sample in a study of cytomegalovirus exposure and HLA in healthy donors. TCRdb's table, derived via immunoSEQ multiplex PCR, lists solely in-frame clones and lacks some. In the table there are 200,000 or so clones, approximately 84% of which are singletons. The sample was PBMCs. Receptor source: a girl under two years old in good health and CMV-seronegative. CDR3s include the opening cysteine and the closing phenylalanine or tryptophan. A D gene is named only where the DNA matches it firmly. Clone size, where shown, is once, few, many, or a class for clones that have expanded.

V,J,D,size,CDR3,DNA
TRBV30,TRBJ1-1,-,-,CAWSVQGNTEAFF,TGTGCCTGGAGTGTGCAGGGTAACACTGAAGCTTTCTTT
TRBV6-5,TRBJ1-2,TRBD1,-,CASSSFKGAVGYTF,TGTGCCAGCAGTTCCTTCAAGGGGGCGGTAGGCTACACCTTC
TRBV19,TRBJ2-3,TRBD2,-,CASSSGSGTDTQYF,TGTGCCAGTAGTAGCGGGAGTGGCACAGATACGCAGTATTTT
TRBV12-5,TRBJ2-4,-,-,CASPQRENIQYF,TGTGCTAGTCCCCAAAGAGAAAACATTCAGTACTTC
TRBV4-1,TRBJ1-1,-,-,CASSAGLDTEAFF,TGCGCCAGCAGCGCGGGACTGGACACTGAAGCTTTCTTT
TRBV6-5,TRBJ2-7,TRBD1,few,CASSTRQGGRHEQYF,TGTGCCAGCAGTACCCGACAGGGCGGGCGGCACGAGCAGTACTTC
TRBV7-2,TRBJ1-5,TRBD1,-,CASSLDGTGDQPQHF,TGTGCCAGCAGCTTAGACGGGACAGGAGATCAGCCCCAGCATTTT
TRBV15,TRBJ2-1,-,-,CATSPRDNEQFF,TGTGCCACCAGCCCTAGAGACAATGAGCAGTTCTTC
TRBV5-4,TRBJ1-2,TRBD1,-,CASSQTGSDGYTF,TGTGCCAGCAGCCAGACAGGGTCCGATGGCTACACCTTC
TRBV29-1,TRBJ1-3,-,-,CSATYSGNTIYF,TGCAGCGCCACTTACTCTGGAAACACCATATATTTT
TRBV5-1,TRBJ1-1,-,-,CASSLALRGKNTEAFF,TGCGCCAGCAGCTTGGCCCTCCGGGGGAAGAACACTGAAGCTTTCTTT
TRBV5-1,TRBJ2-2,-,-,CASRRAGGPTGELFF,TGCGCCAGCAGACGGGCCGGGGGGCCAACCGGGGAGCTGTTTTTT
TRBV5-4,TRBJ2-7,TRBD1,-,CASRGDREGPYEQYF,TGTGCCAGCAGGGGGGACAGGGAGGGCCCCTACGAGCAGTACTTC
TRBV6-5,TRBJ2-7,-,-,CASGERQAYEQYF,TGTGCCAGCGGCGAACGGCAGGCCTACGAGCAGTACTTC
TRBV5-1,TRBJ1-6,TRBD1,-,CASSLLGQGENSPLHF,TGCGCCAGCAGCCTGCTAGGACAGGGGGAAAATTCACCCCTCCACTTT
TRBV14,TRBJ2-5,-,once,CASSRASVETQYF,TGTGCCAGCAGCCGGGCTAGCGTGGAGACCCAGTACTTC
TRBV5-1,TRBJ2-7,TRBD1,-,CASSPKRQGGYEQYF,TGCGCCAGCAGCCCAAAAAGACAGGGCGGCTACGAGCAGTACTTC
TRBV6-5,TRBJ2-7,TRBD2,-,CASSYTSGRAYEQYF,TGTGCCAGCAGTTACACTAGCGGGAGGGCCTACGAGCAGTACTTC
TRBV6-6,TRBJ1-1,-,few,CASSYSRLAGEAFF,TGTGCCAGCAGTTACTCGAGATTGGCAGGAGAAGCTTTCTTT
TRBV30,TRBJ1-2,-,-,CAWSQTWAKGYTF,TGTGCCTGGAGTCAAACATGGGCCAAGGGCTACACCTTC
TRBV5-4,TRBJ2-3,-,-,CASSLWEGSSDTQYF,TGTGCCAGCAGCTTGTGGGAAGGGAGCTCAGATACGCAGTATTTT
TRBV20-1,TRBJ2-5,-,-,CSLARVETQYF,TGCAGTCTCGCGAGGGTTGAGACCCAGTACTTC
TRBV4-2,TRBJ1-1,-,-,CASSQERMRTEAFF,TGTGCCAGCAGCCAAGAACGAATGCGGACTGAAGCTTTCTTT
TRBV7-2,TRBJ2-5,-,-,CASSLWGVLSETQYF,TGTGCCAGCAGCTTATGGGGGGTCTTGTCGGAGACCCAGTACTTC
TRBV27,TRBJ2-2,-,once,CASSLIGPLGELFF,TGTGCCAGCAGTTTAATCGGTCCTCTCGGGGAGCTGTTTTTT
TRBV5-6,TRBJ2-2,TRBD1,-,CASSLGQGTGELFF,TGTGCCAGCAGCTTGGGACAGGGGACCGGGGAGCTGTTTTTT
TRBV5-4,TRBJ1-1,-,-,CASSLGSVGTEAFF,TGTGCCAGCAGCCTAGGATCGGTGGGCACTGAAGCTTTCTTT
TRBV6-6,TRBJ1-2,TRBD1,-,CASSYLTGQNEGYTF,TGTGCCAGCAGTTACTTAACGGGACAGAATGAAGGCTACACCTTC
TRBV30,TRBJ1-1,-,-,CAWRREENTEAFF,TGTGCCTGGAGACGGGAAGAGAACACTGAAGCTTTCTTT
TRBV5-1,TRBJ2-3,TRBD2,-,CASSLRGGSTDTQYF,TGCGCCAGCAGCTTGCGGGGGGGCAGTACAGATACGCAGTATTTT
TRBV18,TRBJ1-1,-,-,CASSPAGKMNTEAFF,TGTGCCAGCTCACCGGCGGGGAAGATGAACACTGAAGCTTTCTTT
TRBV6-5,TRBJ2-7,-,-,CASSITRDYEQYF,TGTGCCAGCAGTATAACCCGGGACTACGAGCAGTACTTC
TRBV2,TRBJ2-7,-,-,CASSEDRGYEQYF,TGTGCCAGCAGTGAGGACAGAGGGTACGAGCAGTACTTC
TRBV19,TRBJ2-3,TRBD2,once,CASSMNAGGSTDTQYF,TGTGCCAGTAGTATGAATGCGGGGGGGAGCACAGATACGCAGTATTTT
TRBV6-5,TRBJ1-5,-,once,CASSPPNQPQHF,TGTGCCAGCAGTCCCCCAAATCAGCCCCAGCATTTT
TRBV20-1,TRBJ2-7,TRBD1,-,CSGTDRDEQYF,TGCAGCGGAACCGACAGGGACGAGCAGTACTTC
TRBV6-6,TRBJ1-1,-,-,CASSYSGLDTEAFF,TGTGCCAGCAGTTACTCGGGCTTGGACACTGAAGCTTTCTTT
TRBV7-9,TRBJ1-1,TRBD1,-,CASSHRGQETEAFF,TGTGCCAGCTCACACAGGGGGCAGGAGACTGAAGCTTTCTTT
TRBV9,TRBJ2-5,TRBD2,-,CASSVAATSVQETQYF,TGTGCCAGCAGCGTAGCTGCGACTAGCGTTCAAGAGACCCAGTACTTC
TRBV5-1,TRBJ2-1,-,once,CASSFSAGYNEQFF,TGCGCCAGCAGCTTTTCCGCAGGCTACAATGAGCAGTTCTTC
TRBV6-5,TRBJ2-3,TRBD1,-,CASSPTGGADTQYF,TGTGCCAGCAGTCCGACAGGGGGCGCGGATACGCAGTATTTT
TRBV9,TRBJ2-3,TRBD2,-,CASGRISGGAFYTQYF,TGTGCCAGCGGACGAATTAGCGGGGGGGCCTTCTATACGCAGTATTTT
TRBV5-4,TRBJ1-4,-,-,CASSLGEEKLFF,TGTGCCAGCAGCTTGGGAGAGGAAAAACTGTTTTTT
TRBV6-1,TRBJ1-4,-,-,CASSLTLGNEKLFF,TGTGCCAGCAGTCTTACCCTCGGGAACGAAAAACTGTTTTTT
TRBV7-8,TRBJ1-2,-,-,CASSLVGGGGFRNYGYTF,TGTGCCAGCAGCTTAGTGGGGGGAGGGGGATTTCGTAACTATGGCTACACCTTC
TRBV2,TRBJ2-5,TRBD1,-,CASSRQGPGETQYF,TGTGCCAGCAGTCGACAGGGTCCCGGAGAGACCCAGTACTTC
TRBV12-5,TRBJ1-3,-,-,CASVPDWGNTIYF,TGTGCTAGTGTTCCGGACTGGGGAAACACCATATATTTT
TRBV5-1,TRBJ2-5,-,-,CASSLQGETQYF,TGCGCCAGCAGCTTGCAGGGAGAGACCCAGTACTTC
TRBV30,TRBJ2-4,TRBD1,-,CAWSKWTGGNIQYF,TGTGCCTGGAGTAAATGGACAGGGGGCAACATTCAGTACTTC
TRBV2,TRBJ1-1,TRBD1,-,CASTDRGRAGVNTEAFF,TGTGCCAGCACCGACAGGGGAAGGGCTGGGGTGAACACTGAAGCTTTCTTT
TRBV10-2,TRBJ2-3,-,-,CASKKEGSGDTQYF,TGCGCCAGCAAGAAGGAGGGATCAGGGGATACGCAGTATTTT
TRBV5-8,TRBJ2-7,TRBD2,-,CASSLGEGSGPYSHYEQYF,TGTGCCAGCAGCTTGGGTGAGGGTAGCGGGCCGTACAGTCATTACGAGCAGTACTTC